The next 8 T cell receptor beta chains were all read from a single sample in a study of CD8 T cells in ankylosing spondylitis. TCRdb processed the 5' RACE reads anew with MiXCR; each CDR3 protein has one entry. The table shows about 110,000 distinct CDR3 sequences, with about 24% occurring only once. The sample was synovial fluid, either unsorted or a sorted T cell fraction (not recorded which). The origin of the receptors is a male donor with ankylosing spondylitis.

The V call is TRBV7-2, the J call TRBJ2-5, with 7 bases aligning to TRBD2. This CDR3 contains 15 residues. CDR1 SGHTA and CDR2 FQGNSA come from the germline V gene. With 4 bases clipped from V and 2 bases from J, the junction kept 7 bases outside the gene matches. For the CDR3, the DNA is TGTGCCAGCAGCTCCAGCGGGGTCGTACAAGAGACCCAGTACTTC. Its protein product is CASSSSGVVQETQYF. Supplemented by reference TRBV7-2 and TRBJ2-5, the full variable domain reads GAGVSQSPSNKVTEKGKDVELRCDPISGHTALYWYRQSLGQGLEFLIYFQGNSAPDKSGLPSDRFSAERTGGSVSTLTIQRTQQEDSAVYLCASSSSGVVQETQYFGPGTRLLVL.

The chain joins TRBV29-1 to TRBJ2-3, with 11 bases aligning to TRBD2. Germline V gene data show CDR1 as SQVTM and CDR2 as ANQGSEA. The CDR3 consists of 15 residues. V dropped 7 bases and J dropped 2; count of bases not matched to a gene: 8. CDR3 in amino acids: CSADGTSGPTDTQYF. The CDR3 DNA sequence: TGCAGCGCCGACGGGACTAGCGGTCCCACAGATACGCAGTATTTT.

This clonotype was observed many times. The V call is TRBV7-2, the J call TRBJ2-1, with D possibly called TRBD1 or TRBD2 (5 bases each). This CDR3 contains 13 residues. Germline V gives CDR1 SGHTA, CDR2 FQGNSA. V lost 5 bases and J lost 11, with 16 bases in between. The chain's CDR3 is CASSKQPGPQQFF. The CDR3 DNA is TGTGCCAGCAGCAAACAACCGGGACCGCAGCAGTTCTTC.

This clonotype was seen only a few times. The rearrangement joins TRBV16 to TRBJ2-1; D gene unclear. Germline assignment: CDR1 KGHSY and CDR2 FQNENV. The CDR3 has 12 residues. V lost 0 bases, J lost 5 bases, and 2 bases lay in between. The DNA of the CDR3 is TGTGCCAGCAGCCAATCAGACAATGAGCAGTTCTTC. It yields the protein CASSQSDNEQFF.

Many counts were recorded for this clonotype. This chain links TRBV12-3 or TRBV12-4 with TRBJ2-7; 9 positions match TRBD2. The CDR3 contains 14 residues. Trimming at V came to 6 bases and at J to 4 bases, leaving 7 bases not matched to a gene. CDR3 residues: CASRVAGDLYEQYF. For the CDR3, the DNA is TGTGCCAGCAGGGTAGCGGGAGACTTGTACGAGCAGTACTTC.

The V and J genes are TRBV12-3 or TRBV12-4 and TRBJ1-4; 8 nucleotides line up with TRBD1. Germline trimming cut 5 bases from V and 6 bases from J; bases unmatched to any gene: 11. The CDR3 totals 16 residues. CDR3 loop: CASSTSTDRAYEKLFF. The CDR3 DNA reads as TGTGCCAGCAGTACCTCAACGGACAGGGCCTATGAAAAACTGTTTTTT.

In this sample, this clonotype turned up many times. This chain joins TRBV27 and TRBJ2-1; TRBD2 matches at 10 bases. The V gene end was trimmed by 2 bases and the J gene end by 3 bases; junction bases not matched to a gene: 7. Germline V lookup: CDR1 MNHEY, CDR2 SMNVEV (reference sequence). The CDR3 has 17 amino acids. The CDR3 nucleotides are TGTGCCAGCAGTTTAAATCTAGCGGGAGCACTCTACAATGAGCAGTTCTTC. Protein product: CASSLNLAGALYNEQFF.

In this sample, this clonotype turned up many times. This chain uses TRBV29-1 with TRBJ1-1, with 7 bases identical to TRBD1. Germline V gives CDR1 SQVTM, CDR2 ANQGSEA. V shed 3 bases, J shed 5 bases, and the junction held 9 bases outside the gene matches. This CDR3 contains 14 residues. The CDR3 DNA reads TGCAGCGTTGAGGGCCCCCAGGGGGGGACTGAAGCTTTCTTT. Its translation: CSVEGPQGGTEAFF.